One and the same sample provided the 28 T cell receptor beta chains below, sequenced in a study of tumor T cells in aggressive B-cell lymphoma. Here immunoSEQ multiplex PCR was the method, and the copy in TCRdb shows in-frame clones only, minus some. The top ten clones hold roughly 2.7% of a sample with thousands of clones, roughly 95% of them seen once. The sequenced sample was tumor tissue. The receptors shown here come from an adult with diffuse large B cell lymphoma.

CDR3 in DNA: TGCGCCAGCAGCCTTCTACAGGGAGAAACTGAAGCTTTCTTT. This sequence encodes CASSLLQGETEAFF. V usage is TRBV5-1 and J usage is TRBJ1-1; D might be TRBD1 (6 bases). The CDR3 contains 14 residues. CDR1 and CDR2 from the germline V gene are SGHRS and YFSETQ. V dropped 4 bases and J dropped 5 bases, with 15 bases sitting between them. The full variable domain, with the rest looked up from reference TRBV5-1 and TRBJ1-1, is KAGVTQTPRYLIKTRGQQVTLSCSPISGHRSVSWYQQTPGQGLQFLFEYFSETQRNKGNFPGRFSGRQFSNSRSEMNVSTLELGDSALYLCASSLLQGETEAFFGQGTRLTVV.

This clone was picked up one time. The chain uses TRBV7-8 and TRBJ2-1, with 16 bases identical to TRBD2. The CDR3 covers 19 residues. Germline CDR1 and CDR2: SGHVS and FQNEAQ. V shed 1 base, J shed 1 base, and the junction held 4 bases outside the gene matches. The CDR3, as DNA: TGTGCCAGCAGCTTAGGAGGGACTAGCGGGAGGGCATCCTACAATGAGCAGTTCTTC. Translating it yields CASSLGGTSGRASYNEQFF.

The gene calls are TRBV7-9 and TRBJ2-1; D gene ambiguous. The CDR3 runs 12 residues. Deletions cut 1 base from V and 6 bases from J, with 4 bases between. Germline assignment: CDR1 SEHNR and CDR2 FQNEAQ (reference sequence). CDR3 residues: CASSLELNEQFF. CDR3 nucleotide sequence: TGTGCCAGCAGCTTAGAACTCAATGAGCAGTTCTTC. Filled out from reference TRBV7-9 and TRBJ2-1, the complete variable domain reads DTGVSQNPRHKITKRGQNVTFRCDPISEHNRLYWYRQTLGQGPEFLTYFQNEAQLEKSRLLSDRFSAERPKGSFSTLEIQRTEQGDSAMYLCASSLELNEQFFGPGTRLTVL.

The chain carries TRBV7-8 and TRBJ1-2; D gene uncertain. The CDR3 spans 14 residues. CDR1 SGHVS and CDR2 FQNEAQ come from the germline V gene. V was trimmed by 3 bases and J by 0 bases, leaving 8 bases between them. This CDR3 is CASSFGQANYGYTF. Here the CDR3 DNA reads TGTGCCAGCAGCTTTGGGCAGGCTAACTATGGCTACACCTTC. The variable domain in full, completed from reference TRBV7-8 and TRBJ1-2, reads GAGVSQSPRYKVAKRGQDVALRCDPISGHVSLFWYQQALGQGPEFLTYFQNEAQLDKSGLPSDRFFAERPEGSVSTLKIQRTQQEDSAVYLCASSFGQANYGYTFGSGTRLTVV.

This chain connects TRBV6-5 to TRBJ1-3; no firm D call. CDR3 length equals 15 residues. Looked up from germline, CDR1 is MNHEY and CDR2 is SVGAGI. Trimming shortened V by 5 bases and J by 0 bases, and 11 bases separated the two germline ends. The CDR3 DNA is TGTGCCAGCAGTCTCAGTGACAACTCTGGAAACACCATATATTTT. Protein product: CASSLSDNSGNTIYF.

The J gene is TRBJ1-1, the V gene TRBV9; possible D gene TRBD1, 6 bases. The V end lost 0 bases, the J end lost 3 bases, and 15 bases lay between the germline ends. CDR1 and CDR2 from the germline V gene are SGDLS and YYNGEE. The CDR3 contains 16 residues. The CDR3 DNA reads TGTGCCAGCAGCGTAGGTATCGACAGGATCTACACTGAAGCTTTCTTT. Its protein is CASSVGIDRIYTEAFF.

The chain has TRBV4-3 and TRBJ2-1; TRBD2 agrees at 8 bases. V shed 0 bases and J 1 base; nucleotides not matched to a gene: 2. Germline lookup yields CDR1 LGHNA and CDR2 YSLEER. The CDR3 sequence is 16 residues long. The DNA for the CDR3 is TGCGCCAGCAGCCAAGATCGGGGGGGTTCCTACAATGAGCAGTTCTTC. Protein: CASSQDRGGSYNEQFF.

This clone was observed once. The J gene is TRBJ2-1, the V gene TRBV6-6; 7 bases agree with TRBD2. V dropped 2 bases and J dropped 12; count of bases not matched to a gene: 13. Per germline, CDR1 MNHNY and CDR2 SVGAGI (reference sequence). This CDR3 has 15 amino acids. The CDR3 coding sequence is TGTGCCAGCAGTTACGACGCCGGGACTAATTCCGGGCAGTTCTTC. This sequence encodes CASSYDAGTNSGQFF.

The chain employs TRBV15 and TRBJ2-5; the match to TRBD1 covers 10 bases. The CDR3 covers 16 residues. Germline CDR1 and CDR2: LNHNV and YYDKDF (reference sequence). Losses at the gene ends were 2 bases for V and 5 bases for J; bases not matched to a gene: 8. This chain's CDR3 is CATSRRTGGSRETQYF. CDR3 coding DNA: TGTGCCACCAGCAGAAGGACAGGGGGAAGTAGGGAGACCCAGTACTTC. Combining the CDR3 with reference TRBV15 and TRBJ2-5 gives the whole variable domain DAMVIQNPRYQVTQFGKPVTLSCSQTLNHNVMYWYQQKSSQAPKLLFHYYDKDFNNEADTPDNFQSRRPNTSFCFLDIRSPGLGDTAMYLCATSRRTGGSRETQYFGPGTRLLVL.

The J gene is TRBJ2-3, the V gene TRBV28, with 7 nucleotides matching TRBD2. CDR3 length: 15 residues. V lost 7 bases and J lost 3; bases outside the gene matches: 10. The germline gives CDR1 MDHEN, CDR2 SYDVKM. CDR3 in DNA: TGTGCCAGCATTCGGTCGGGGGGTGGGACAGATACGCAGTATTTT. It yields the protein CASIRSGGGTDTQYF.

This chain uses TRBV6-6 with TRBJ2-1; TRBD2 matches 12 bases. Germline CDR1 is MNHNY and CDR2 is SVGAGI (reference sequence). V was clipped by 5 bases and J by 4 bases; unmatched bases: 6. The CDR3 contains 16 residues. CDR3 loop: CASSGPGLAGYNEQFF. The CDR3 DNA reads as TGTGCCAGCAGTGGCCCAGGACTAGCGGGATACAATGAGCAGTTCTTC.

CDR3 nucleotide sequence: TGCGCCAGCAGCCAATTCGCGGGGAGCGGTCGATTCAGCTCCTATAATTCACCCCTCCACTTT. Translation gives CASSQFAGSGRFSSYNSPLHF. This sequence joins TRBV5-1 and TRBJ1-6; D unclear. Trimming removed 4 bases at V and 0 bases at J, with 26 bases between. The CDR3 extends over 21 amino acids. The V gene's germline CDR1 is SGHRS and CDR2 YFSETQ.

The CDR3 sequence: CASSSQTYEQYF. Written as DNA, the CDR3 is TGTGCCAGCAGTTCCCAAACCTACGAGCAGTACTTC. V and J are TRBV6-6 and TRBJ2-5; D call uncertain. The last part of the DNA fits TRBJ2-7 better; the J call may be wrong. This CDR3 has 12 residues. The V gene's germline CDR1 is MNHNY and CDR2 SVGAGI (reference sequence).

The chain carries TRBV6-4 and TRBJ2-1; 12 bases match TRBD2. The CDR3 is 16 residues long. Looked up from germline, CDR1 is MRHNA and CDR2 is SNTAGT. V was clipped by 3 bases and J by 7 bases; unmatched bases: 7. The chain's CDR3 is CASSEHGTSGYNEQFF. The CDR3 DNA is TGTGCCAGCAGTGAGCACGGGACTAGCGGGTATAATGAGCAGTTCTTC.

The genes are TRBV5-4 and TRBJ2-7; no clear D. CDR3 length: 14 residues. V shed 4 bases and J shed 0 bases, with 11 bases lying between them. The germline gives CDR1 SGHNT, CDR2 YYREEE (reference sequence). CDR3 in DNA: TGTGCCAGCAGCCCCCCCAGTGGCTCCTACGAGCAGTACTTC. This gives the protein CASSPPSGSYEQYF.

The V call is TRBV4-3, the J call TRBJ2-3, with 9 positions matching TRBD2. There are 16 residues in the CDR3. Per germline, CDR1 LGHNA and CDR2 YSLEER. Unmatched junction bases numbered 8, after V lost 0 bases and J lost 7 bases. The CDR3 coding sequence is TGCGCCAGCAGCCAAGATAGGGCTAGCGGGAAGAATACGCAGTATTTT. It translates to CASSQDRASGKNTQYF.

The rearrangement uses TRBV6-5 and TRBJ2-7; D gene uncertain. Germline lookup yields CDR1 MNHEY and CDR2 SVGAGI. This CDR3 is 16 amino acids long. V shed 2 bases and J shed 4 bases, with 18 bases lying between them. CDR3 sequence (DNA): TGTGCCAGCAGTTACGCCCGGAGTCCCGGTCGGTACGAGCAGTACTTC. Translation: CASSYARSPGRYEQYF.

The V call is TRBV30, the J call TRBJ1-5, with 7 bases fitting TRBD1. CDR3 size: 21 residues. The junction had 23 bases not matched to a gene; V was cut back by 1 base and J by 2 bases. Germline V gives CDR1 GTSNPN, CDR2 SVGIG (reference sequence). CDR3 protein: CAWSEGATQGGGWFGNQPQHF. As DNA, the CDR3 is TGTGCCTGGAGTGAGGGGGCAACTCAGGGAGGTGGGTGGTTTGGCAATCAGCCCCAGCATTTT.

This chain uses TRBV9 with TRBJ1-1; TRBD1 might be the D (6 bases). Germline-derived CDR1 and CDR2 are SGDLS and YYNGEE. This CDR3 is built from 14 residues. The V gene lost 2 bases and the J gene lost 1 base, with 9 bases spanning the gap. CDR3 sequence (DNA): TGTGCCAGCAGCGTGGGGGGGCCGAACACTGAAGCTTTCTTT. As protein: CASSVGGPNTEAFF. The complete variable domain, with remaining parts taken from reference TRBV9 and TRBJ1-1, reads DSGVTQTPKHLITATGQRVTLRCSPRSGDLSVYWYQQSLDQGLQFLIQYYNGEERAKGNILERFSAQQFPDLHSELNLSSLELGDSALYFCASSVGGPNTEAFFGQGTRLTVV.

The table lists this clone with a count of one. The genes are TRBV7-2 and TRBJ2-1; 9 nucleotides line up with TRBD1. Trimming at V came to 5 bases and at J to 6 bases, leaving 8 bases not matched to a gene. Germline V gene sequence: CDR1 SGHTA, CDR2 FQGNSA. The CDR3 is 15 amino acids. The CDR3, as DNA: TGTGCCAGCAGCCGAAAACAGGGGGCGCGCAATGAGCAGTTCTTC. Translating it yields CASSRKQGARNEQFF.

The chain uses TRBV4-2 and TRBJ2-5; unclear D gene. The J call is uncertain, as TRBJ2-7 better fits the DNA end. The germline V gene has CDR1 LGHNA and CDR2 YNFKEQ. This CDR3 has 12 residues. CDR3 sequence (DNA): TGTGCCAGCAGCCAAGATACTTACGAGCAGTACTTC. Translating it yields CASSQDTYEQYF.

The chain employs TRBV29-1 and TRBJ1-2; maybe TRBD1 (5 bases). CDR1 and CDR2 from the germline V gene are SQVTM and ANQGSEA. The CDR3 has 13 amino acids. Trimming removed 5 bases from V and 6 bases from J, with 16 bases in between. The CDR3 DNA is TGCAGCGTTTTTCTCGACAGCACCCATGGCTACACCTTC. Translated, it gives CSVFLDSTHGYTF.

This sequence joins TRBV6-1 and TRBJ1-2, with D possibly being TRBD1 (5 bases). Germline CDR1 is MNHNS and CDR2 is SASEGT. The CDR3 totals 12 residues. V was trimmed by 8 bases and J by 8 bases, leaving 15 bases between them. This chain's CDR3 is CASDLQGFGYTF. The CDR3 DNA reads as TGTGCCAGCGACCTTCAGGGTTTCGGCTACACCTTC.

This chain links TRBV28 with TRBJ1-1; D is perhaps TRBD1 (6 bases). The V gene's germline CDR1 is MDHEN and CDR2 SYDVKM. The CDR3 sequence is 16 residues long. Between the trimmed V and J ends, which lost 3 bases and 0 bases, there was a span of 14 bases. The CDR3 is CASSLNRGSLNTEAFF. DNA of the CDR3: TGTGCCAGCAGTTTGAATAGGGGGAGTCTGAACACTGAAGCTTTCTTT.

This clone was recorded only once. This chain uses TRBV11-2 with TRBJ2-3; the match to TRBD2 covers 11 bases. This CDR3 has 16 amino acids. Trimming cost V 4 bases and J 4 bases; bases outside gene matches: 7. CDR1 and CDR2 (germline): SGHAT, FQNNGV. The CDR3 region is CASSSTSGTGADTQYF. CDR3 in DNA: TGTGCCAGCAGCTCGACTAGCGGGACCGGGGCAGATACGCAGTATTTT.

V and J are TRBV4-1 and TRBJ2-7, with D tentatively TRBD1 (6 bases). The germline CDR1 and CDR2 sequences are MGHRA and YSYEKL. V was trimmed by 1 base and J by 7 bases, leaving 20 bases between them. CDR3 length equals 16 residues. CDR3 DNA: TGCGCCAGCAGCCAAGGAATAGAACAGGGATTTCTGGAGCAGTACTTC. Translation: CASSQGIEQGFLEQYF.

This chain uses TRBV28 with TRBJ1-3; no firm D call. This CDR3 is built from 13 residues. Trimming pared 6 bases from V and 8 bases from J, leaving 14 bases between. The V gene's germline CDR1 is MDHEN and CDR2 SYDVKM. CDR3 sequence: CASSPTRPYTIYF. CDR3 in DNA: TGTGCCAGCAGCCCTACCCGCCCGTACACCATATATTTT.

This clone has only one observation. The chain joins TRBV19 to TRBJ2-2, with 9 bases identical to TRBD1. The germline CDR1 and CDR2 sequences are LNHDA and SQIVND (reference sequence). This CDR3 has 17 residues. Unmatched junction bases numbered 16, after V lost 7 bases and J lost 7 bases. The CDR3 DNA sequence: TGTGCCAGTATCAGTATCGGACAGGGGTTTGAGATCGGGGAGCTGTTTTTT. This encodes CASISIGQGFEIGELFF.